This T cell receptor (beta chain) was identified during a study of early T cells in non-severe SARS-CoV-2 infection. MiXCR was run by TCRdb on the 5' RACE reads, yielding one entry per CDR3 protein. In the table there are 30,000 to 40,000 distinct CDR3 sequences, 4.5% to 7.5% of which are singletons. This clonotype was counted many times. V dropped 4 bases and J dropped 1; count of bases not matched to a gene: 2. This CDR3 region has 14 residues. Per the germline V gene, CDR1 is SGHRS and CDR2 is YFSETQ. This sequence joins TRBV5-1 and TRBJ1-1, with 9 bases matching TRBD1. The sequenced material came from whole blood. The sequence derives from an adult who was a healthcare worker with PCR-confirmed SARS-CoV-2 infection or an uninfected control (not recorded which). CDR3 sequence (DNA): TGCGCCAGCAGCCTACAGGGGGCGAACACTGAAGCTTTCTTT. This gives the protein CASSLQGANTEAFF.